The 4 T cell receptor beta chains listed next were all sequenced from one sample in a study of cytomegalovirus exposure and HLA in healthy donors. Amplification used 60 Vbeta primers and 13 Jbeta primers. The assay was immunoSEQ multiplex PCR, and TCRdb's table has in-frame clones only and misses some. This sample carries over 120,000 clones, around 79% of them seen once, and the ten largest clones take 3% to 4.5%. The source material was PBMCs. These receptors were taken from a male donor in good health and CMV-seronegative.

CDR3 sequence: CASSIVGAAMNTEAFF. In nucleotides, the CDR3 is TGTGCCAGTAGTATAGTAGGGGCAGCAATGAACACTGAAGCTTTCTTT. The chain combines TRBV19 with TRBJ1-1, with a tentative D call TRBD1 (5 bases). The CDR3 spans 16 residues. Per the germline V gene, CDR1 is LNHDA and CDR2 is SQIVND (reference sequence). V lost 1 base and J lost 0, with 12 bases in between. Full variable domain (missing parts from reference TRBV19 and TRBJ1-1): DGGITQSPKYLFRKEGQNVTLSCEQNLNHDAMYWYRQDPGQGLRLIYYSQIVNDFQKGDIAEGYSVSREKKESFPLTVTSAQKNPTAFYLCASSIVGAAMNTEAFFGQGTRLTVV.

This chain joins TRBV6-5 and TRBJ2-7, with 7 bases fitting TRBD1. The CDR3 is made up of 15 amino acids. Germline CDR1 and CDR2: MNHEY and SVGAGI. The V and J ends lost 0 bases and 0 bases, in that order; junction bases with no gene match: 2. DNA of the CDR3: TGTGCCAGCAGTTACTCAGGACAGGTCTCCTACGAGCAGTACTTC. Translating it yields CASSYSGQVSYEQYF.

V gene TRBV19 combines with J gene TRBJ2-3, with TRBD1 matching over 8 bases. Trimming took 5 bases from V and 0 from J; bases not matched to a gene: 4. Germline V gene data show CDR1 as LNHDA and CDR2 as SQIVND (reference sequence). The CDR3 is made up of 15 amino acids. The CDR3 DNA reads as TGTGCCAGTAGTGACAGGGGCCCCAGCACAGATACGCAGTATTTT. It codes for CASSDRGPSTDTQYF.

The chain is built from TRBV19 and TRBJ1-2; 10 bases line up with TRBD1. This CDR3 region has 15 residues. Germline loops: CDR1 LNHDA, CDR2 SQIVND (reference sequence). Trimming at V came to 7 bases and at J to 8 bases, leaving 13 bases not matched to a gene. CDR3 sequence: CASTYLTGQGRGYTF. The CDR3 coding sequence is TGTGCCAGTACCTATCTTACGGGACAGGGGAGAGGCTACACCTTC.